This entry features one T cell receptor beta chain sequence. Its specificity is not known. Mismatch with germline at one junction end may stem from a read error. Libraries of TCR beta came from iRepertoire HTBI primers plus Arm-PCR of CDR3 regions. In the original workflow: Spanning all samples, the identified segments comprised around 62 TRBV and some 15 TRBJ. A single record per CDR3 protein comes from TCRdb applying MiXCR to the multiplex PCR reads. TCRdb, not the original authors, processed these V and J calls. Of about 450,000 distinct CDR3 sequences in the sample, roughly 15% were seen once. CDR1 is SGHTA and CDR2 is FQGNSA in the germline V gene. The CDR3 contains 15 residues. As to time point: newly diagnosed GD, antithyroid drugs for less than 3 months. RNA extracted from PBMCs served as the sequencing template. This sample is part of a study of regulatory T cells in long-lasting Graves disease. Regarding the study as a whole: Comparison showed that persistent patients shared more public clonotypes (under 3,000) than new patients (roughly 1,000).

The same data also contributed to another study, on T cells in Graves' hyperthyroidism and ophthalmopathy. That study adds: With the HTBI primer set, the TCR CDR3 went through a first round of RT-PCR.

The chain combines TRBV7-2 with TRBJ1-5, with TRBD1 matching over 9 bases. This receptor was obtained from a woman aged 50 to 60 with Graves disease. This material consisted of peripheral blood mononuclear cells (PBMCs), taken at new diagnosis, from a patient treated with antithyroid drugs. The CDR3 DNA sequence: TGTGCCAACAGCTTAGCCGGGACAGGGAATCAGCCCCAGCATTTT. Translating gives CANSLAGTGNQPQHF. Full variable domain (remainder filled in from reference TRBV7-2 and TRBJ1-5): GAGVSQSPSNKVTEKGKDVELRCDPISGHTALYWYRQSLGQGLEFLIYFQGNSAPDKSGLPSDRFSAERTGGSVSTLTIQRTQQEDSAVYLCANSLAGTGNQPQHFGDGTRLSIL.